The clone carrying this T cell receptor (beta chain) was found a few times. Its target is unknown. CDR3 length equals 15 residues. Trimming took off 3 bases at V and 0 bases at J, with 11 bases between the two ends. Looked up from germline, CDR1 is MNHEY and CDR2 is SMNVEV (reference sequence). The sample comes from a study of identical twins. Study observations and caveats: Models came in too low on out-of-frame TCR alpha sharing in monozygotic twins.

TCRdb fed the 5' RACE reads into MiXCR, producing one record per CDR3 protein. The sample holds 1.5 million to 2 million distinct CDR3 sequences; around a third are singletons and the top ten take 0.25% to 0.3%. The sequenced sample consisted of cord blood. The V call is TRBV27, the J call TRBJ1-1; tentatively, D is TRBD1 (5 bases). The clonotype originates from a newborn girl in good health. The CDR3 protein is CASSFDRQLNTEAFF. Written as DNA, the CDR3 is TGTGCCAGCAGTTTTGATCGACAGTTGAACACTGAAGCTTTCTTT.